The rows below give T cell receptor beta chains drawn from one sample of a study of blood T cells in healthy people across ages. TCRdb reprocessed the 5' RACE reads with MiXCR, giving one entry per CDR3 protein. The sample carries 910,000 or so distinct CDR3 sequences, roughly half recorded once. Sample: blood. These receptors were taken from an older woman in good health. Both conserved end residues are part of each CDR3. D genes are given only for firm matches. Rows give clone size only sometimes, using once, few, many, or a class for an expanded clone.

TGCAGTGCTCAAGGGACGACAGGGCCCGGGTCCCAGTACTTC	CSAQGTTGPGSQYF	TRBJ2-5	14	TRBD1	TRBV20-1	.
TGTGCCAGCAAAACGCATAGCGGGAGCTCCTACGAGCAGTACTTC	CASKTHSGSSYEQYF	TRBJ2-7	15	TRBD2	TRBV27	few
TGCAGCGTTGAAGGTCACGCACAGGCGGAGGGCGTCTACAATGAGCAGTACTTC	CSVEGHAQAEGVYNEQYF	TRBJ2-5	18	.	TRBV29-1	.
TGCAGTGCTGACGTGGGAGATGAGCAGTTCTTC	CSADVGDEQFF	TRBJ2-1	11	.	TRBV20-1	.
TGCAGTGCTACCCAACACGAGGACGAGCAGTACTTC	CSATQHEDEQYF	TRBJ2-7	12	.	TRBV20-1	.
TGTGCCAGCAGCTTACAACCCGGGAGGGCTACGAATGAGCAGTTCTTC	CASSLQPGRATNEQFF	TRBJ2-1	16	TRBD2	TRBV7-3	few
TGTGCCAGCAGTTACAGCGAGATGGATTCACCCCTCCACTTT	CASSYSEMDSPLHF	TRBJ1-6	14	.	TRBV6-5	.
TGTGCCAGCAGTCCCACAGGAGCTTACGGTACGCAGTATTTT	CASSPTGAYGTQYF	TRBJ2-3	14	.	TRBV12-3/TRBV12-4	few
TGTGCCAGCAGTTCGCTCGCACTAGTGGAAGAGACCCAGTACTTC	CASSSLALVEETQYF	TRBJ2-5	15	.	TRBV6-5	.
TGTGCCAGCAGTTTTCTCCCTGCGGGACAGGGTAACACCGGGGAGCTGTTTTTT	CASSFLPAGQGNTGELFF	TRBJ2-2	18	TRBD1	TRBV27	.
TGTGCCAGCAGTTCATACGCTAGCGGGAGCACAGATACGCAGTATTTT	CASSSYASGSTDTQYF	TRBJ2-3	16	TRBD2	TRBV7-9	.
TGCAGTGCTAGAGATCCGGGGGTTAGCTCCTACAATGAGCAGTTCTTC	CSARDPGVSSYNEQFF	TRBJ2-1	16	.	TRBV20-1	.
TGTGCCAGCAGTTTGAGTAGGATCTATGGCTACACCTTC	CASSLSRIYGYTF	TRBJ1-2	13	.	TRBV12-3/TRBV12-4	.
TGCGCCAGCAGTGAGTCAAGCTCCTACGAGCAGTACTTC	CASSESSSYEQYF	TRBJ2-7	13	.	TRBV10-1	.
TGTGCCAGCAGTTTCCCACGGACTAGCGGGAGAGCCTTGTACTTC	CASSFPRTSGRALYF	TRBJ2-4	15	TRBD2	TRBV28	.
TGTGCCAGCAGCATTGGGCCCCCTGTGGATGGCTACACCTTC	CASSIGPPVDGYTF	TRBJ1-2	14	.	TRBV6-6	.
TGCAGTGCTAGCAGGCAGAGCTCCTACGAGCAGTACTTC	CSASRQSSYEQYF	TRBJ2-7	13	.	TRBV20-1	.
TGCAGCGTTGGAGGGAACGATTGGGAGCAGTACTTC	CSVGGNDWEQYF	TRBJ2-5	12	.	TRBV29-1	.
TGTGCCAGCAGCTTATTCCTGAAAAACAGGGAACAAGAGACCCAGTACTTC	CASSLFLKNREQETQYF	TRBJ2-5	17	.	TRBV11-2	.
TGTGCCAGCAGCCACCTAGACATTCTGGAGACCCAGTACTTC	CASSHLDILETQYF	TRBJ2-5	14	.	TRBV14	.
TGTGCCCAGGGGGTTATCTCCACTGAAGCTTTCTTT	CAQGVISTEAFF	TRBJ1-1	12	TRBD1	TRBV30	.
TGCGCCAGCAGGAGTGGACTAGCGGGAGTGTATGAGCAGTTCTTC	CASRSGLAGVYEQFF	TRBJ2-1	15	TRBD2	TRBV10-2	.
TGCAGTGGGAGGGCCCAAGAGACCCAGTACTTC	CSGRAQETQYF	TRBJ2-5	11	.	TRBV20-1	few
TGTGCCAGTGTAGATAGGTGGCTAGCGGGAGGGCCGCGATACAATGAGCAGTTCTTC	CASVDRWLAGGPRYNEQFF	TRBJ2-1	19	TRBD2	TRBV28	.
TGTGCCACCGAGGAGTATTCTAGGCGAACGCAGTATTTT	CATEEYSRRTQYF	TRBJ2-3	13	.	TRBV24-1	.
TGTGCCAGCAGCCAAGCGGGAGAGAGGTACCAAGAGACCCAGTACTTC	CASSQAGERYQETQYF	TRBJ2-5	16	.	TRBV3-1	few
TGTGCCAGCAGTGCTGGGAGCTCCTACGAGCAGTACTTC	CASSAGSSYEQYF	TRBJ2-7	13	.	TRBV27	many
TGTGCCAGCAGCATAGGGACGGTGGGGCAAGAGACCCAGTACTTC	CASSIGTVGQETQYF	TRBJ2-5	15	.	TRBV5-5	.
TGCGCCAGCAGCTACTACCGGGACAGGAGAAACAATGAGCAGTTCTTC	CASSYYRDRRNNEQFF	TRBJ2-1	16	TRBD1	TRBV5-1	.
TGTGCCAGCAGCCAAGGATCTTTAGCGTACTACGAGCAGTACTTC	CASSQGSLAYYEQYF	TRBJ2-7	15	.	TRBV3-1	many
TGTGCCAGCAGTCCGAAAGACAACACCGGGGAGCTGTTTTTT	CASSPKDNTGELFF	TRBJ2-2	14	.	TRBV28	.
TGTGCCAGCAGCCGAGGGACAGACGCTTTCGAGCAGTACTTC	CASSRGTDAFEQYF	TRBJ2-7	14	TRBD1	TRBV4-2	few
TGCGCCAGCAGTGCCCAGGGACAGGGTTCCTACGAGCAGTACTTC	CASSAQGQGSYEQYF	TRBJ2-7	15	TRBD1	TRBV5-1	.
TGTGCCAGCAGTCCCATCCTCCAGGGGCAAGAGACCCAGTACTTC	CASSPILQGQETQYF	TRBJ2-5	15	.	TRBV6-6	.
TGCGCCAGCAGGCCGTTTTTGGGGGGAAGTCAAGAGACCCAGTACTTC	CASRPFLGGSQETQYF	TRBJ2-5	16	.	TRBV5-1	.
TGCGCCAGCAGCCACCAACAGGGAAGGACCTACGAGCAGTACTTC	CASSHQQGRTYEQYF	TRBJ2-7	15	.	TRBV4-1	few